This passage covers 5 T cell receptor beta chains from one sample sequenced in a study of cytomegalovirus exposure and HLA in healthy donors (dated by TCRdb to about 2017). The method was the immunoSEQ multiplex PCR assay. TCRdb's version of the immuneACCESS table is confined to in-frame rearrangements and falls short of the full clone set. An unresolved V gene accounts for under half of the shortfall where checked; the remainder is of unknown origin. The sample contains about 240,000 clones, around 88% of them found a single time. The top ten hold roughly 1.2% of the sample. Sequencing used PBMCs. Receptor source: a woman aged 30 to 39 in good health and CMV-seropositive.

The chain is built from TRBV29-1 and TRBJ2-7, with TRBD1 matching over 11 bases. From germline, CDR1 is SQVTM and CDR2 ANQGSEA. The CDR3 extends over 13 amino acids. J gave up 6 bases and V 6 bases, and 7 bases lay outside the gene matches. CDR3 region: CSVRTGGRGEQYF. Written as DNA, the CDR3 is TGCAGCGTACGGACAGGGGGCAGGGGCGAGCAGTACTTC.

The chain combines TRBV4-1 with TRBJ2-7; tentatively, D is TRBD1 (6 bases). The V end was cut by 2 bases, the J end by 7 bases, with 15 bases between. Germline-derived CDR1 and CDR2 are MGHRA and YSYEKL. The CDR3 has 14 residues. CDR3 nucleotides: TGCGCCAGCAGCCAACCTAGACAGGACGCGGAGCAGTACTTC. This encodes CASSQPRQDAEQYF.

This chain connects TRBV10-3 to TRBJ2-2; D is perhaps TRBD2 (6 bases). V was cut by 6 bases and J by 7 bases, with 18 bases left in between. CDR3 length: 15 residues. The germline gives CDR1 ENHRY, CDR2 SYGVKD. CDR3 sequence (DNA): TGTGCCATCAGCGTGGGGCAGGAGGGTAGCGGGGAGCTGTTTTTT. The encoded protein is CAISVGQEGSGELFF.

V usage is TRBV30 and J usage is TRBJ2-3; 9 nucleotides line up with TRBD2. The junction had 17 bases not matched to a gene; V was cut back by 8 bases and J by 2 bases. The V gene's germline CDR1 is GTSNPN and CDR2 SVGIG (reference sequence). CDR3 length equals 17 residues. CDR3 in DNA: TGTGCCAGGGGGCCCAGCGGGAGGCGCACAAACACAGATACGCAGTATTTT. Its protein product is CARGPSGRRTNTDTQYF. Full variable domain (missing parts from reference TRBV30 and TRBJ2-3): SQTIHQWPATLVQPVGSPLSLECTVEGTSNPNLYWYRQAAGRGLQLLFYSVGIGQISSEVPQNLSASRPQDRQFILSSKKLLLSDSGFYLCARGPSGRRTNTDTQYFGPGTRLTVL.

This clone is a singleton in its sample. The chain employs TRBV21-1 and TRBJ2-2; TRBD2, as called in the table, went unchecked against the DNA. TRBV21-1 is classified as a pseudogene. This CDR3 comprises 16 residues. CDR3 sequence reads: CASSKAGRGGRAQLFF. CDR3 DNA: TGTGCCAGCAGCAAAGCCGGTCGGGGCGGGAGGGCTCAGCTGTTTTTT.